Included here is one T cell receptor (beta chain) sequence, with context. The specificity of this receptor is unknown. Qualities for individual bases were not recorded, and no much larger clone is one base off. TCRbeta CDR3 regions were amplified from genomic DNA by means of the immunoSEQ Assay, a bias-controlled multiplex PCR. Turning to the authors' computational methods: Nucleated cell counts per sample were estimated from amplification of reference gene primers within the assay. To quantify the absolute abundance of each unique TCRbeta CDR3 rearrangement, sequence reads were collapsed and filtered. For each sample, productive Simpson clonality was calculated as the square root of Simpson's diversity index over productive rearrangements. TCRdb took over this immuneACCESS table, retaining in-frame rearrangements with V and J assigned. Such tables are incomplete; in checked studies, under half of the missing clones stem from an unresolved V gene, and the remainder is unexplained. The V and J calls and clone size were taken over from that table, and D and trimming were inferred from the DNA. Here the sample has 250,000 or so clones; 75% to 95% occur a single time. Of the sample, roughly 2.9% falls within the top ten clones.

The CDR3 numbers 17 residues from cysteine through phenylalanine. The DNA shown is the 51-base CDR3, in frame from base 1. V is cut back by 1 base and J by 3 bases, with 7 bases in the junction unmatched. The germline V gene (reference sequence) specifies LNHNV as CDR1 and YYDKDF as CDR2. Participants in the prospective study were aged roughly 18 to 89 years, lived in about two dozen United States geographic areas, and enrolled through a virtual design. Cohort assignment in the prospective study relied on participant-reported clinical history from a screening survey and a study questionnaire. Exposed participants had been in contact, within 2 weeks of entering the study, with a person who had a PCR-confirmed or clinician-diagnosed case of COVID-19. Each participant in the prospective study had whole blood, serum and a nasopharyngeal or oropharyngeal swab collected by mobile phlebotomists. Over a 2-month period, participants in the prospective study had the option of providing additional blood draws and questionnaires. Before DNA extraction, blood samples from the prospective study were shipped at room temperature or frozen.

The entry originates in a study of blood T cell repertoires in COVID-19 (dated by TCRdb to about 2020). Background for the entire study: The collaborator samples originated in the United States, Italy and Spain and spanned the acute and convalescent phases of COVID-19. The material from the prospective study consisted of cDNA or gDNA derived from T cells, B-cell-depleted T cells, or PBMCs. Subjects who had been exposed to COVID-19, were actively infected with it, or had recovered from it provided the deeply sampled blood TCRbeta repertoires that made up the dataset. A freely available public database, intended as a resource for researchers studying the immune response to SARS-CoV-2, is where the repertoires were released. Samples were obtained from the ongoing ImmuneRACE study (first 160 participants) and from approximately 1,200 subjects provided by 6 global collaborators. Nearly every sample came with metadata listing a de-identified subject ID, COVID-19 status, age in years and sex. HLA class I and class II types, where available, came from metadata supplied by the sample provider rather than from assay-based typing. Broad study findings and their caveats: The quantity of clinical and demographic metadata differed by source and by participant and was supplied without curation.

The receptor was isolated from a man aged 40-50 years who had been exposed to COVID-19. Rearrangement joined TRBV15 to TRBJ2-2; 8 nucleotides in the junction match TRBD2. Material: PBMCs or T cells enriched from blood (not recorded which). The DNA sequence is as follows: TGTGCCACCAGCAGAGGCAGAGCGGGAGTTGACACCGGGGAGCTGTTTTTT. This gives the protein CATSRGRAGVDTGELFF.